The rows below give T cell receptor beta chains drawn from one sample of a study of human T cells and chemical hapten exposure. TCRdb ran MiXCR on the RACE reads and lists one entry per CDR3 protein. The sample holds more than 85,000 distinct CDR3 sequences; approximately 9.9% are singletons and the top ten take around 2.1%. The sample here was whole blood, taken in connection with sensitization to the hapten diphenylcyclopropenone (DPC). The receptors shown here come from a man aged 35-49 years with alopecia areata. Some clones in this sample may be carry-over from other donors' samples. CDR3s include the opening cysteine and the closing phenylalanine or tryptophan. A D gene is named only where the DNA matches it firmly. Part of the rows lack a size; the others show once, few, many or a class for expanded clones.

d_call,v_call,clone_size,j_call,cdr3_aa,cdr3_nt
-,TRBV29-1,-,TRBJ1-1,CSVGGGSGYTEAFF,TGCAGCGTTGGAGGGGGGTCCGGGTACACTGAAGCTTTCTTT
-,TRBV6-2/TRBV6-3,-,TRBJ2-5,CASNKFDSGETQYF,TGTGCCAGCAACAAATTCGACTCGGGGGAGACCCAGTACTTC
TRBD1,TRBV20-1,many,TRBJ2-3,CSATRTGGGADTQYF,TGCAGTGCTACCAGGACAGGGGGAGGCGCAGATACGCAGTATTTT
-,TRBV28,-,TRBJ1-4,CASGPRDGVEKLFF,TGTGCCAGCGGTCCCAGGGACGGAGTTGAAAAACTGTTTTTT
-,TRBV4-1,-,TRBJ2-2,CASSPVGVRATGELFF,TGCGCCAGCAGCCCGGTGGGGGTGAGGGCCACCGGGGAGCTGTTTTTT
TRBD1,TRBV15,few,TRBJ1-5,CATSRTGDSNQPQHF,TGTGCCACCAGCAGGACAGGGGATAGCAATCAGCCCCAGCATTTT
-,TRBV7-2,-,TRBJ2-1,CASSQDRRTQGEQFF,TGTGCCAGCAGCCAGGACCGTCGGACCCAAGGGGAGCAGTTCTTC
-,TRBV9,few,TRBJ2-4,CASSVDKGIQYF,TGTGCCAGCAGCGTAGATAAGGGCATTCAGTACTTC
TRBD2,TRBV5-1,-,TRBJ2-3,CASSLVAGITRRTDTQYF,TGCGCCAGCAGCTTGGTAGCGGGCATCACCCGGAGGACAGATACGCAGTATTTT
-,TRBV6-5,few,TRBJ2-2,CASNSPGRNTGELFF,TGTGCCAGCAATTCGCCGGGACGCAACACCGGGGAGCTGTTTTTT
TRBD1,TRBV6-5,-,TRBJ2-7,CASTQSQGVSHEQYF,TGTGCCAGCACCCAGAGTCAGGGGGTTAGTCACGAGCAGTACTTC
-,TRBV9,few,TRBJ1-2,CASSVDSVGYGYTF,TGTGCCAGCAGCGTAGACTCCGTCGGGTATGGCTACACCTTC
TRBD2,TRBV24-1,few,TRBJ2-1,CATSDGGLAGKRHEQFF,TGTGCCACCAGTGATGGGGGACTAGCGGGGAAGAGGCATGAGCAGTTCTTC
-,TRBV29-1,-,TRBJ2-6,CSVLDGSLSGANVLTF,TGCAGCGTTCTAGACGGAAGTCTCTCTGGGGCCAACGTCCTGACTTTC
-,TRBV27,-,TRBJ2-7,CASSLDGVGGQTYEQYF,TGTGCCAGCAGTTTAGATGGTGTCGGGGGGCAAACCTACGAGCAGTACTTC
-,TRBV28,few,TRBJ1-4,CASRAGTTNEKLFF,TGTGCCAGCAGGGCCGGTACGACTAATGAAAAACTGTTTTTT